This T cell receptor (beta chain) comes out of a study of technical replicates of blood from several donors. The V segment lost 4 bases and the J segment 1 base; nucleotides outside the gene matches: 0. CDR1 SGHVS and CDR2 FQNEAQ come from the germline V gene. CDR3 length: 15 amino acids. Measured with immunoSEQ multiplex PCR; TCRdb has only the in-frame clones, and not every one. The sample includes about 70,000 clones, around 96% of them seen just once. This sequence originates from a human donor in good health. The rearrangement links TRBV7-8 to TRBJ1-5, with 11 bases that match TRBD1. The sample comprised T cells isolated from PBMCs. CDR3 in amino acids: CASSWDRGSNQPQHF. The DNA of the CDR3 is TGTGCCAGCAGCTGGGACAGGGGGAGCAATCAGCCCCAGCATTTT.